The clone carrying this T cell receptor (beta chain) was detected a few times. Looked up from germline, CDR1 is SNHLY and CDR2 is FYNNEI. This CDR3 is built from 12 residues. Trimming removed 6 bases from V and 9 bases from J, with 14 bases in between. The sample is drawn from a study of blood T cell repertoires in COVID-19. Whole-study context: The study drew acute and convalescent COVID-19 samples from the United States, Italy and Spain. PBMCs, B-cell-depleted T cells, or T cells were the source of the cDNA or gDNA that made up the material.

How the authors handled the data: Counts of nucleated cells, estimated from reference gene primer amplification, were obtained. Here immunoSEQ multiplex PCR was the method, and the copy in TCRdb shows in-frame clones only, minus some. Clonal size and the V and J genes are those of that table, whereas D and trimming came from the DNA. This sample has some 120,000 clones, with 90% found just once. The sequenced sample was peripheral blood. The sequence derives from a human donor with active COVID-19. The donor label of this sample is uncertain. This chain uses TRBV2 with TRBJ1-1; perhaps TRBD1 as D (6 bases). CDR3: CASSRIGQQAFF. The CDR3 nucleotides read TGTGCCAGCAGCCGCATAGGACAGCAAGCTTTCTTT.